The 21 T cell receptor beta chains in this list originate from one sample, sequenced in a study of T cells in Graves' hyperthyroidism and ophthalmopathy. Researchers took RNA transcripts and amplified the TCR beta CDR3 regions from them. The HTBI primer set was used in a first-round RT-PCR of the TCR CDR3. MiXCR, run by TCRdb on the multiplex PCR reads, gives a single entry per CDR3 protein. The sample lists a few hundred thousand distinct CDR3 sequences; about 12% were seen once. What was sequenced was blood. The receptors were gathered from a woman aged 18-29 years with Graves' hyperthyroidism.

This clonotype appeared many times. The V gene is TRBV2, the J gene TRBJ2-7, with unresolved D. CDR3 size: 10 residues. Germline V gene lookup returns CDR1 SNHLY and CDR2 FYNNEI. V lost 7 bases, J lost 1 base, and 2 bases lay in between. The CDR3 spells CASKSYEQYF. As DNA, the CDR3 is TGTGCCAGCAAGTCCTACGAGCAGTACTTC.

This clonotype was recorded many times. This chain joins TRBV6-2 or TRBV6-3 and TRBJ1-1, with D uncertain. There are 13 residues in the CDR3. Trimming took off 5 bases at V and 4 bases at J, with 11 bases between the two ends. Germline CDR1 and CDR2: MNHEY and SVGEGT. The CDR3 loop is CASSDGLGTEAFF. The CDR3 region has the DNA TGTGCCAGCAGTGACGGGTTGGGCACTGAAGCTTTCTTT.

The chain uses TRBV3-1 and TRBJ1-2; possible D gene TRBD1, 5 bases. Germline assignment: CDR1 LGHDT and CDR2 YNNKEL (reference sequence). Trimming took 0 bases from V and 7 from J, leaving 21 bases between them. This CDR3 spans 17 amino acids. For the CDR3, the DNA is TGTGCCAGCAGCCAAGATAACTATGGGGGGGGGTTGGGTGGCTACACCTTC. The encoded protein is CASSQDNYGGGLGGYTF.

This clonotype was detected ten times or more. The chain uses TRBV20-1 and TRBJ2-1, with 11 bases matching TRBD2. CDR1 is DFQATT and CDR2 is SNEGSKA in the germline V gene (reference sequence). The V segment lost 5 bases and the J segment 10 bases; nucleotides outside the gene matches: 7. The CDR3 has 13 amino acids. The CDR3 protein is CSAVAGGPSEQFF. CDR3 nucleotide sequence: TGCAGTGCTGTAGCGGGAGGGCCAAGCGAGCAGTTCTTC.

This clonotype appeared many times. The V gene is TRBV28, the J gene TRBJ2-2, with TRBD1 as a possible D gene (7 bases). CDR1 MDHEN and CDR2 SYDVKM come from the germline V gene. V lost 3 bases and J 2 bases, leaving 19 bases between the germline ends. The CDR3 spans 18 residues. The CDR3 region is CASSLFRRGLINTGELFF. The CDR3, as DNA: TGTGCCAGCAGTTTGTTTAGGAGGGGGCTGATCAACACCGGGGAGCTGTTTTTT.

About this clonotype itself: A much larger clone lies a single base off, so this may be a read error. This likely comes from a read error, as the CDR3 has no conserved phenylalanine or tryptophan at its end. This rearrangement joins TRBV5-1 to TRBJ1-1; a possible D gene is TRBD1 (5 bases). The CDR3 runs to 13 residues. With 4 bases removed from V and 7 bases from J, the gap between germline ends came to 14 bases. Germline lookup yields CDR1 SGHRS and CDR2 YFSETQ. The CDR3 sequence is CASSREGLLEAFL. CDR3 nucleotide sequence: TGCGCCAGCAGCCGGGAGGGACTCCTTGAAGCTTTCCTT.

This clonotype was recorded at least ten times. This chain uses TRBV2 with TRBJ2-1, with a weak D call TRBD1 (6 bases). The germline CDR1 and CDR2 sequences are SNHLY and FYNNEI. The CDR3 has 18 amino acids. Trimming left V 5 bases short and J 2 bases short, with 22 bases between. CDR3: CASSSTLIRQETYNEQFF. The CDR3 coding sequence is TGTGCCAGCAGTTCCACCCTAATTCGACAGGAAACCTACAATGAGCAGTTCTTC.

The chain links TRBV2 to TRBJ2-3; D call uncertain. Germline V gives CDR1 SNHLY, CDR2 FYNNEI. V lost 4 bases to trimming and J lost 6 bases, with 11 bases between them. This CDR3 has 13 amino acids. CDR3 coding DNA: TGTGCCAGCAGTGGAGAGGCAAGTGATACGCAGTATTTT. Amino acids: CASSGEASDTQYF.

This clonotype was counted a few times. DNA for the CDR3: TGTGCTGTACGTGGGGAGTACGAGCAGTACTTC. Its translation is CAVRGEYEQYF. J is TRBJ2-7 and V is TRBV11-3; perhaps TRBD2 as D (5 bases). The CDR3 runs 11 residues. The germline V gene has CDR1 SGHNT and CDR2 YENEEA.

This clonotype was seen repeatedly, ten times or more. The chain carries TRBV27 and TRBJ1-2; D ambiguous. This CDR3 has 13 amino acids. Germline-derived CDR1 and CDR2 are MNHEY and SMNVEV (reference sequence). V lost 3 bases to trimming and J lost 3 bases, with 8 bases between them. This CDR3 reads CASSFGEDYGYTF. The CDR3 nucleotides are TGTGCCAGCAGTTTCGGGGAGGACTATGGCTACACCTTC.

The chain uses TRBV11-3 and TRBJ2-7; 7 nucleotides match TRBD1. Germline CDR1 is SGHNT and CDR2 is YENEEA. Trimming cost V 8 bases and J 3 bases; bases outside gene matches: 7. The CDR3 runs 13 residues. The CDR3 DNA sequence: TGTGCCAGCGGTGACAGGGCCATCTACGAGCAGTACTTC. Translation gives CASGDRAIYEQYF.

This clonotype was seen at least ten times. The chain uses TRBV15 and TRBJ1-1; D not certain. The CDR3 length is 14 residues. Trimming removed 2 bases from V and 4 bases from J, with 11 bases in between. Germline V gene sequence: CDR1 LNHNV, CDR2 YYDKDF (reference sequence). Here the CDR3 reads CATSRSGGGTEAFF. In DNA, the CDR3 is TGTGCCACCAGCAGATCGGGAGGTGGCACTGAAGCTTTCTTT.

This clonotype was counted many times. V is TRBV7-6 and J is TRBJ1-1; TRBD1 might be the D (5 bases). V lost 5 bases and J lost 1, with 8 bases in between. The CDR3 is 13 residues long. The germline CDR1 and CDR2 sequences are SGHVS and FNYEAQ. The CDR3 nucleotides are TGTGCCAGCAGCGGGGCGGGGAACACTGAAGCTTTCTTT. Amino acids: CASSGAGNTEAFF.

As to this clonotype: Being one base from a much bigger clone, this may be a read error. The CDR3 region has the DNA TGTGCCAGCAGTGAGGAGGAAAGAGGGAGGTCGGTCGAGCAGTACTTC. This encodes CASSEEERGRSVEQYF. The chain joins TRBV6-1 to TRBJ2-7; maybe TRBD2 (6 bases). Germline V gene sequence: CDR1 MNHNS, CDR2 SASEGT. Trimming left V 3 bases short and J 6 bases short, with 21 bases between. The CDR3 totals 16 residues.

This clonotype was counted at least ten times. This rearrangement joins TRBV27 to TRBJ1-5; D is unclear. V was pared by 4 bases and J by 0 bases, with 13 bases between. CDR1 MNHEY and CDR2 SMNVEV come from the germline V gene (reference sequence). This CDR3 has 16 amino acids. The CDR3 loop is CASSSSPGYSNQPQHF. The CDR3 nucleotides read TGTGCCAGCAGTTCCAGCCCCGGCTATAGCAATCAGCCCCAGCATTTT.

This clonotype was seen only a few times. This chain joins TRBV3-1 and TRBJ2-1; the D gene is possibly TRBD1 (6 bases). The CDR3 length is 14 residues. Germline CDR1 reads LGHDT; CDR2 reads YNNKEL (reference sequence). Trimming stripped 1 base from V and 8 bases from J, with 12 bases between. CDR3 nucleotide sequence: TGTGCCAGCAGCCAAGGTCTAGGGGGTGATGAGCAGTTCTTC. This gives the protein CASSQGLGGDEQFF.

This clonotype was found many times. This rearrangement joins TRBV7-9 to TRBJ2-5, with D perhaps matching TRBD1 (6 bases). This CDR3 comprises 13 residues. Germline CDR1 and CDR2: SEHNR and FQNEAQ (reference sequence). V lost 0 bases to trimming and J lost 6 bases, with 8 bases between them. The CDR3 coding sequence is TGTGCCAGCAGCTTAGCGCAGGGGCAGACCCAGTACTTC. Amino acids: CASSLAQGQTQYF.

This sequence joins TRBV3-1 and TRBJ2-3; D is possibly TRBD1 (6 bases). CDR1 is LGHDT and CDR2 is YNNKEL in the germline V gene (reference sequence). There are 15 residues in the CDR3. V dropped 0 bases and J dropped 5 bases, with 12 bases sitting between them. The CDR3 DNA reads TGTGCCAGCAGCCAAGATCCTCCCAGGGGAGATACGCAGTATTTT. Its translation: CASSQDPPRGDTQYF.

This clonotype appeared many times. The rearrangement links TRBV20-1 to TRBJ2-1; 10 nucleotides align to TRBD2. The CDR3 extends over 15 amino acids. With V trimmed by 5 bases and J by 7 bases, 11 bases remained unmatched. Germline V gene lookup returns CDR1 DFQATT and CDR2 SNEGSKA (reference sequence). In DNA, the CDR3 is TGCAGTGCTCCGATGTGGGCTAGCGGGAGTAATGAGCAGTTCTTC. It yields the protein CSAPMWASGSNEQFF.

This clonotype was recorded at least ten times. The CDR3 loop reads CASSEGASYGYTF. CDR3 nucleotides: TGTGCCAGCAGCGAGGGCGCGAGCTATGGCTACACCTTC. The chain joins TRBV28 to TRBJ1-2; D remains ambiguous. This CDR3 is built from 13 residues. With 6 bases removed from V and 4 bases from J, the gap between germline ends came to 12 bases. Germline V gives CDR1 MDHEN, CDR2 SYDVKM.

This clonotype has at least ten counts. The chain recombines TRBV5-1 with TRBJ1-2, with no clear D. This CDR3 has 16 amino acids. Germline CDR1 reads SGHRS; CDR2 reads YFSETQ. The V gene lost 0 bases and the J gene lost 4 bases, with 16 bases spanning the gap. The CDR3: CASSLVEGPLGYGYTF. In DNA, the CDR3 is TGCGCCAGCAGCTTGGTGGAGGGCCCGTTGGGCTATGGCTACACCTTC. Full variable domain (outside the CDR3, taken from reference TRBV5-1 and TRBJ1-2): KAGVTQTPRYLIKTRGQQVTLSCSPISGHRSVSWYQQTPGQGLQFLFEYFSETQRNKGNFPGRFSGRQFSNSRSEMNVSTLELGDSALYLCASSLVEGPLGYGYTFGSGTRLTVV.